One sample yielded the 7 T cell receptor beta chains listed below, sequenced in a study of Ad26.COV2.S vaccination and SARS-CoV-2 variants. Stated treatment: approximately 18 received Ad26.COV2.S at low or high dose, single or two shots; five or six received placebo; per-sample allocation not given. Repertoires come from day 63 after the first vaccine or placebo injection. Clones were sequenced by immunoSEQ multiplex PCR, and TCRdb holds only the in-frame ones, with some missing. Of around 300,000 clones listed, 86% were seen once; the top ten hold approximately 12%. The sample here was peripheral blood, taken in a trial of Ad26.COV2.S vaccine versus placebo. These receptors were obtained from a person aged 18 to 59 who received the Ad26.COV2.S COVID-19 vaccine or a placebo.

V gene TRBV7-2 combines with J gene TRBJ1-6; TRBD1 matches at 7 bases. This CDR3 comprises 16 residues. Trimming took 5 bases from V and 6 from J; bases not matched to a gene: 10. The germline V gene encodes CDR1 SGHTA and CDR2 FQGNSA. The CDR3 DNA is TGTGCCAGCAGCCCCTGGGACAGCCGGTCTAATTCACCCCTCCACTTT. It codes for CASSPWDSRSNSPLHF. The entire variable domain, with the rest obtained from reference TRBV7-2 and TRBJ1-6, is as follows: GAGVSQSPSNKVTEKGKDVELRCDPISGHTALYWYRQSLGQGLEFLIYFQGNSAPDKSGLPSDRFSAERTGGSVSTLTIQRTQQEDSAVYLCASSPWDSRSNSPLHFGNGTRLTVT.

This CDR3 reads CASSDSVGEKLFF. The CDR3 DNA is TGTGCCAGCAGTGACTCGGTGGGGGAAAAACTGTTTTTT. The rearrangement links TRBV6-4 to TRBJ1-4; D is unclear. Germline V gene data show CDR1 as MRHNA and CDR2 as SNTAGT. CDR3 length: 13 residues. The ends were cut back, 0 bases at V and 8 bases at J, with 7 bases in the middle.

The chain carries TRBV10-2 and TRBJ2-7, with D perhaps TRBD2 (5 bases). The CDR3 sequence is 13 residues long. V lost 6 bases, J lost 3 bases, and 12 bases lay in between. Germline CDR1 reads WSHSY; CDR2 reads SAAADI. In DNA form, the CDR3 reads TGCGCCAGCAGCCCGGGCGGACTCTACGAGCAGTACTTC. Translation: CASSPGGLYEQYF.

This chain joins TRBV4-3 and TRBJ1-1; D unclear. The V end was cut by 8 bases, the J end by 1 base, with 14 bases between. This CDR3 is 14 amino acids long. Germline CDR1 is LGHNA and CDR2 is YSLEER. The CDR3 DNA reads TGCGCCAGCGCCGGGAGTACGGCGAACACTGAAGCTTTCTTT. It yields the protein CASAGSTANTEAFF.

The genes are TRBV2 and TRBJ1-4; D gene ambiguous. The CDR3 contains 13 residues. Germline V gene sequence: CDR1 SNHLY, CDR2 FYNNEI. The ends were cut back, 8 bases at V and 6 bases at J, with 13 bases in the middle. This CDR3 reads CASRWQEDEKLFF. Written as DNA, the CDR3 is TGTGCCAGCCGTTGGCAGGAGGATGAAAAACTGTTTTTT. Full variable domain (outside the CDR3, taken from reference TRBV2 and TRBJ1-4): EPEVTQTPSHQVTQMGQEVILRCVPISNHLYFYWYRQILGQKVEFLVSFYNNEISEKSEIFDDQFSVERPDGSNFTLKIRSTKLEDSAMYFCASRWQEDEKLFFGSGTQLSVL.

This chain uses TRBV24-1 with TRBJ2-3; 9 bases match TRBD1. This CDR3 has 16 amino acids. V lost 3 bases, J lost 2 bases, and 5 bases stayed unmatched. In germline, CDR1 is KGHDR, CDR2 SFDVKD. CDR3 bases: TGTGCCACCAGTGATACCGGGACAGGGAACACAGATACGCAGTATTTT. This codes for CATSDTGTGNTDTQYF.

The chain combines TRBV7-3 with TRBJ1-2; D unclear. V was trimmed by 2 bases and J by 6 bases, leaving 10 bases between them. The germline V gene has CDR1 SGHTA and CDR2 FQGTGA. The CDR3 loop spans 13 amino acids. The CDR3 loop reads CASSLSLQDGYTF. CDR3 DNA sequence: TGTGCCAGCAGCTTATCGTTGCAGGATGGCTACACCTTC.